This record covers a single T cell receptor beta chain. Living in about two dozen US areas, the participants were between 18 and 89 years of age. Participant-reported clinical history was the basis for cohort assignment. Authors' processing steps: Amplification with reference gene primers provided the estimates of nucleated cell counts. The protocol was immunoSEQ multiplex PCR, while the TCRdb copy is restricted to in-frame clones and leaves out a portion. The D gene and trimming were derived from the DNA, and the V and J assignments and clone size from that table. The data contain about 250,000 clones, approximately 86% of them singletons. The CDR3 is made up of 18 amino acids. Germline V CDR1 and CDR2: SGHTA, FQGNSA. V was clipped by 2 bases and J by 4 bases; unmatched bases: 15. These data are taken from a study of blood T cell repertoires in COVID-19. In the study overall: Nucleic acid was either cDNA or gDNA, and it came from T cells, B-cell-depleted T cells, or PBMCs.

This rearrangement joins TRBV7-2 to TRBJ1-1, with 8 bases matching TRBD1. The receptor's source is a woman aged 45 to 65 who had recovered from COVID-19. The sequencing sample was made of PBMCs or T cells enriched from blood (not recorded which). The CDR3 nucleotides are TGTGCCAGCAGCTTAAATCCCTTAATAGGACAGGGATTCACTGAAGCTTTCTTT. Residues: CASSLNPLIGQGFTEAFF.